A single sample gave rise to the 11 T cell receptor beta chains below, sequenced in a study of T-cell reconstitution after alpha-beta-depleted transplantation in children. Unique molecular identifiers were incorporated into the prepared TCRbeta library. MiXCR, applied by TCRdb to the PCR reads, yields one record per CDR3 protein. The data contain over 550,000 distinct CDR3 sequences, 8% to 11% of them singletons. The sample was PBMCs from the stem cell graft donor, taken from the stem cell graft. The receptors were sampled from a human donor who donated a stem cell graft to a child with acute myeloid leukemia.

The chain employs TRBV2 and TRBJ2-3; D is unclear. Trimming stripped 8 bases from V and 0 bases from J, with 15 bases between. This CDR3 has 15 amino acids. Looked up from germline, CDR1 is SNHLY and CDR2 is FYNNEI. The DNA for the CDR3 is TGTGCCAGCCTATCGGCAGCAGCTAGCACAGATACGCAGTATTTT. It specifies CASLSAAASTDTQYF.

The table lists this clonotype with many counts. The V call is TRBV10-3, the J call TRBJ2-1; tentative D call: TRBD2 (7 bases). The CDR3 totals 14 residues. CDR1 ENHRY and CDR2 SYGVKD come from the germline V gene. Trimming removed 9 bases at V and 2 bases at J, with 14 bases between. CDR3 loop: CAIRGGAAYNEQFF. The CDR3 DNA reads TGTGCCATTCGAGGGGGGGCGGCCTACAATGAGCAGTTCTTC.

In this sample, this clonotype turned up a few times. The chain is built from TRBV7-2 and TRBJ2-4; a weak D match, TRBD2 (6 bases). V was cut by 8 bases and J by 7 bases, with 18 bases left in between. Germline V gene sequence: CDR1 SGHTA, CDR2 FQGNSA. This CDR3 is built from 14 residues. CDR3 amino acids: CASGRTGVGNIQYF. The CDR3 nucleotides are TGTGCCAGCGGTAGGACGGGAGTAGGGAACATTCAGTACTTC.

This clonotype was counted many times. The chain couples TRBV20-1 to TRBJ2-5; the match to TRBD1 covers 10 bases. Germline V gene data show CDR1 as DFQATT and CDR2 as SNEGSKA (reference sequence). The V segment lost 5 bases and the J segment 7 bases; nucleotides outside the gene matches: 10. This CDR3 has 14 amino acids. Written as DNA, the CDR3 is TGCAGTGCTTCTACCGGGACAGGGGAAGGGACCCAGTACTTC. Protein: CSASTGTGEGTQYF.

This chain joins TRBV20-1 and TRBJ2-1, with 9 nucleotides matching TRBD2. This CDR3 has 15 residues. The germline CDR1 and CDR2 sequences are DFQATT and SNEGSKA (reference sequence). V shed 0 bases, J shed 4 bases, and the junction held 4 bases outside the gene matches. The CDR3 nucleotides read TGCAGTGCTAGAGATCTGCTAGCGGGGTACAATGAGCAGTTCTTC. It encodes CSARDLLAGYNEQFF.

In its sample, this clonotype was seen a few times. The chain uses TRBV7-2 and TRBJ1-4, with D perhaps matching TRBD1 (5 bases). Per the germline V gene, CDR1 is SGHTA and CDR2 is FQGNSA. The CDR3 runs to 15 residues. Trimming pared 3 bases from V and 7 bases from J, leaving 15 bases between. CDR3 in DNA: TGTGCCAGCAGCTTGGGGCGCAGGGAGGGTGAAAAACTGTTTTTT. Protein sequence: CASSLGRREGEKLFF.

This sequence joins TRBV20-1 and TRBJ2-5, with TRBD2 as a possible D gene (5 bases). Germline CDR1 reads DFQATT; CDR2 reads SNEGSKA (reference sequence). The V end was cut by 0 bases, the J end by 4 bases, with 15 bases between. This CDR3 has 15 amino acids. The CDR3, as DNA: TGCAGTGCTAGAGATCCACGTCCGGGGAGAGAGACCCAGTACTTC. This encodes CSARDPRPGRETQYF.

This clonotype was observed a few times. J is TRBJ1-5 and V is TRBV2; 11 nucleotides agree with TRBD1. The CDR3 length is 19 residues. Germline loops: CDR1 SNHLY, CDR2 FYNNEI. The V and J ends lost 11 bases and 2 bases, in that order; junction bases with no gene match: 20. CDR3 DNA: TGTGCCTTCTGTTTTCTGGACAGGGGGCGAAGGTTAGGCAATCAGCCCCAGCATTTT. Residues: CAFCFLDRGRRLGNQPQHF.

This clonotype was counted many times. V usage is TRBV7-3 and J usage is TRBJ2-1, with unresolved D. CDR3 length: 13 amino acids. CDR1 is SGHTA, CDR2 FQGTGA, per germline. V was pared by 5 bases and J by 0 bases, with 5 bases between. The CDR3 sequence is CASSRSSYNEQFF. In nucleotides, the CDR3 is TGTGCCAGCAGCCGTAGCTCCTACAATGAGCAGTTCTTC.

Note on this clonotype: At one end, the junction sequence differs from germline, possibly due to a read error. This chain connects TRBV27 to TRBJ1-3; a weak D match, TRBD1 (5 bases). Per the germline V gene, CDR1 is MNHEY and CDR2 is SMNVEV (reference sequence). CDR3 size: 15 residues. In DNA, the CDR3 is TGTGCCAGCATGGCCCTAGGACAAGCTGGGAACACCATATATTTT. As protein: CASMALGQAGNTIYF.

This clonotype has only a few counts. This chain joins TRBV5-1 and TRBJ2-5, with 9 positions matching TRBD2. V gave up 9 bases and J gave up 2 bases; unmatched junction bases: 8. The CDR3 spans 14 residues. Looked up from germline, CDR1 is SGHRS and CDR2 is YFSETQ. CDR3 nucleotide sequence: TGCGCCACGGCGCGGGAGGGAGGGCAAGAGACCCAGTACTTC. As protein: CATAREGGQETQYF.